These 6 T cell receptor beta chains originate from one sample sequenced in a study of blood T cell repertoires in COVID-19. Libraries were prepared by immunoSEQ multiplex PCR; TCRdb keeps only in-frame clonotypes and omits some of them. The sample carries about 200,000 clones, 88% recorded once. The source material was peripheral blood. The origin of the receptors is a human donor in a cohort sampled during active COVID-19.

The chain employs TRBV5-4 and TRBJ1-6; the D is unclear. Trimming left V 0 bases short and J 0 bases short, with 4 bases between. This CDR3 contains 15 residues. Germline loops: CDR1 SGHNT, CDR2 YYREEE (reference sequence). As DNA, the CDR3 is TGTGCCAGCAGCTTGGACAGCTCCTATAATTCACCCCTCCACTTT. It encodes CASSLDSSYNSPLHF. The entire variable domain, with the rest obtained from reference TRBV5-4 and TRBJ1-6, is as follows: ETGVTQSPTHLIKTRGQQVTLRCSSQSGHNTVSWYQQALGQGPQFIFQYYREEENGRGNFPPRFSGLQFPNYSSELNVNALELDDSALYLCASSLDSSYNSPLHFGNGTRLTVT.

This rearrangement joins TRBV18 to TRBJ1-1, with 8 nucleotides matching TRBD1. Trimming at V came to 5 bases and at J to 5 bases, leaving 4 bases not matched to a gene. Per the germline V gene, CDR1 is KGHSH and CDR2 is LQKENI. This CDR3 has 13 residues. CDR3 coding DNA: TGTGCCAGCTCAACGAACAGGGGGACTGAAGCTTTCTTT. It yields the protein CASSTNRGTEAFF.

The chain recombines TRBV24-1 with TRBJ2-7, with 9 bases matching TRBD1. This CDR3 region has 15 residues. V lost 4 bases to trimming and J lost 3 bases; unmatched junction nucleotides: 6. Per germline, CDR1 KGHDR and CDR2 SFDVKD. Here the CDR3 reads CATSDRGQGVYEQYF. CDR3 coding DNA: TGTGCCACCAGTGACCGGGGACAGGGAGTCTACGAGCAGTACTTC.

The V call is TRBV6-5, the J call TRBJ2-7; the D gene is possibly TRBD2 (6 bases). The CDR3 consists of 13 residues. Germline assignment: CDR1 MNHEY and CDR2 SVGAGI. V was cut by 0 bases and J by 6 bases, with 9 bases left in between. CDR3 region: CASSYSIGSEQYF. In DNA form, the CDR3 reads TGTGCCAGCAGTTACTCGATCGGGAGCGAGCAGTACTTC.

CDR3 coding DNA: TGTGCCAGCAGTCAAGGGACAGGGGGGTTTGGGGCCAACGTCCTGACTTTC. Protein product: CASSQGTGGFGANVLTF. This sequence joins TRBV27 and TRBJ2-6; TRBD1 agrees at 11 bases. The V segment lost 5 bases and the J segment 3 bases; nucleotides outside the gene matches: 6. This CDR3 is built from 17 residues. The germline V gene has CDR1 MNHEY and CDR2 SMNVEV (reference sequence).

The chain uses TRBV2 and TRBJ2-5; TRBD1 aligns across 9 bases. The CDR3 is 15 amino acids. The germline CDR1 and CDR2 sequences are SNHLY and FYNNEI. Trimming cost V 1 base and J 4 bases; bases outside gene matches: 4. CDR3 loop: CASSEGGTGRETQYF. The CDR3 region has the DNA TGTGCCAGCAGTGAAGGAGGGACAGGGAGAGAGACCCAGTACTTC.